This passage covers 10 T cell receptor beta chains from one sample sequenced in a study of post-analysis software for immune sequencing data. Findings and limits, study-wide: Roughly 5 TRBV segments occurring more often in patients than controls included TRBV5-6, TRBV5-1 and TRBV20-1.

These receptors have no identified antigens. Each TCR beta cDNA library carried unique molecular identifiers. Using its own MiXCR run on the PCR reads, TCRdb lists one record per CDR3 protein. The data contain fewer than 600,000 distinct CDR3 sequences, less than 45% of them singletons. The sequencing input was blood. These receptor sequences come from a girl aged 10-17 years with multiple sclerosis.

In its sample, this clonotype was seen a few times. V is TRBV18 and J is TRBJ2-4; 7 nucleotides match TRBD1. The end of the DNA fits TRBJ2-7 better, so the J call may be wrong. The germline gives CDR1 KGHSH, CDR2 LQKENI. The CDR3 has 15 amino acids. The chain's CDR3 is CASSHRTGPRYEQYF. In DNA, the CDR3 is TGTGCCAGCTCACACCGGACAGGACCACGCTACGAGCAGTACTTC.

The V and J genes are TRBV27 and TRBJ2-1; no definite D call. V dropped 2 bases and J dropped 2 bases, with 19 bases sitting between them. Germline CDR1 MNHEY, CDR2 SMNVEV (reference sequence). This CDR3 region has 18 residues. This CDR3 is CASSLGFQRHTTYNEQFF. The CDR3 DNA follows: TGTGCCAGCAGTTTAGGATTTCAGAGGCACACCACCTACAATGAGCAGTTCTTC.

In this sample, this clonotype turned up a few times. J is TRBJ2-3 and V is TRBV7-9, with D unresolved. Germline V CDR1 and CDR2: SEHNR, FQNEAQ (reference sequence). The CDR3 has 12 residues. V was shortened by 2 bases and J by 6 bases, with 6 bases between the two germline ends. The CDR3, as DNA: TGTGCCAGCAGCTTAAGGCAGGATACGCAGTATTTT. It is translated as CASSLRQDTQYF.

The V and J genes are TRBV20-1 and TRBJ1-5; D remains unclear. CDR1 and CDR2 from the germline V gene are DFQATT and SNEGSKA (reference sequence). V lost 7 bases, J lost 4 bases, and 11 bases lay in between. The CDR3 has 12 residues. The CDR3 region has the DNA TGCAGTGTTAGGGAGGAGAATCAGCCCCAGCATTTT. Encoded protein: CSVREENQPQHF.

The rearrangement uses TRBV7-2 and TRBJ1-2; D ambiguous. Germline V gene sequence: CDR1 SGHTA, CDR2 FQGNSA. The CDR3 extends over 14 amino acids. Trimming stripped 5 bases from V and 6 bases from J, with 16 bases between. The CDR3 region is CASSQAQNPNGYTF. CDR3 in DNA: TGTGCCAGCAGCCAAGCACAGAACCCCAATGGCTACACCTTC.

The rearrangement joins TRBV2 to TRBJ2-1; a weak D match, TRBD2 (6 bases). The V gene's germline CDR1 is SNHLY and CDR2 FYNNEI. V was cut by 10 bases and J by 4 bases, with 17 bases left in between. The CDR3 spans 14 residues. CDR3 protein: CAIRGASAYNEQFF. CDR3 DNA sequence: TGTGCCATCCGAGGGGCTAGCGCGTACAATGAGCAGTTCTTC.

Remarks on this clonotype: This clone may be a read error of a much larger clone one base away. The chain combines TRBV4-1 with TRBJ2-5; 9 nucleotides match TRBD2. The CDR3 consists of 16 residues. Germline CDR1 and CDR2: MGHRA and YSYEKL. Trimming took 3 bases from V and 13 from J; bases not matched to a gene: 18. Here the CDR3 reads CASSQDPGTSFYERYF. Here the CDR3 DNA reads TGCGCCAGCAGCCAGGACCCCGGGACTAGCTTCTACGAGCGGTACTTC.

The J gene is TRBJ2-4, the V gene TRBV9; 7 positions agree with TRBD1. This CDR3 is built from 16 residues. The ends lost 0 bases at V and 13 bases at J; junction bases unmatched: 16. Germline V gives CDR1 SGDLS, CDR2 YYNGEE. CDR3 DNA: TGTGCCAGCAGCGTAGGACAGGGTGCAACATTCTACGGGCAGTACTTC. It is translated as CASSVGQGATFYGQYF.

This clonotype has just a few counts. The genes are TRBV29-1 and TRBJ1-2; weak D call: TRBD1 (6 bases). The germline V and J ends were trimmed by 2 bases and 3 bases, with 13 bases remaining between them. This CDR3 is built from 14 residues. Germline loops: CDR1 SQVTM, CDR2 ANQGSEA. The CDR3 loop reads CSVEPFRGDYGYTF. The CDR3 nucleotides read TGCAGCGTTGAACCGTTCAGGGGCGACTATGGCTACACCTTC.

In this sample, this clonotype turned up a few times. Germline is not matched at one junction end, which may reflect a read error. The CDR3 DNA is TGCGCCAGCAAACAGGACAGCCTAGTGGAGCGGTACTTC. It is translated as CASKQDSLVERYF. The chain couples TRBV10-2 to TRBJ2-7; D possibly corresponds to TRBD1 (6 bases). The germline gives CDR1 WSHSY, CDR2 SAAADI. This CDR3 contains 13 residues.